A selection of T cell receptor beta chains follows, all from one sample in a study of T cell repertoires in cytomegalovirus infection. TCRdb recomputed calls from the reads with MiXCR, one row per CDR3 protein. Seen here are under 850,000 distinct CDR3 sequences, 30% to 40% observed once, and the top ten hold about 20%. The antigens for these receptors are not known. The sample here was cultured PBMCs, taken from culture after CMV antigen stimulation. These receptors all come from a human donor in good health (CMV status not recorded). Some clones in this sample may be carry-over from other donors' samples. CDR3s include the opening cysteine and the closing phenylalanine or tryptophan.

TRBJ1-1 | TRBV7-6 | CASSLRQGITSTEAFF
TRBJ2-1 | TRBV20-1 | CSARSSLAQRYNEQFF
TRBJ1-6 | TRBV4-1 | CASRRWGAGTNSPLHF
TRBJ1-2 | TRBV6-6 | CASSYSRGTGGYTF
TRBJ2-5 | TRBV4-3 | CASSQDPHGAGQETQYF
TRBJ1-6 | TRBV7-2 | CASRRKSGGYNSPLHF
TRBJ2-5 | TRBV7-2 | CASSEGGRGETQYF
TRBJ1-3 | TRBV12-3/TRBV12-4 | CASSPFGQGGNTIYF
TRBJ2-5 | TRBV12-3/TRBV12-4 | CASSFRRDPRVTQYF
TRBJ2-5 | TRBV2 | CASRLTPRVQETQYF
TRBJ1-1 | TRBV7-2 | CASSFRTAMNTEAFF
TRBJ2-1 | TRBV7-6 | CASSQGPLAGVTYNEQFF
TRBJ2-3 | TRBV18 | CASSPQGAQGTQYF
TRBJ2-1 | TRBV4-2 | CASSQASGGLSSYNEQFF
TRBJ1-2 | TRBV7-2 | CASSLFLANYGYTF
TRBJ2-7 | TRBV7-2 | CASSLGGLSSYEQYF
TRBJ2-1 | TRBV7-8 | CASSSGTVMYNEQFF
TRBJ2-4 | TRBV4-2 | CASSQEGGSAKNIQYF
TRBJ2-7 | TRBV9 | CASSPGGLNYEQYF
TRBJ2-1 | TRBV6-5 | CASSYAARDNEQFF
TRBJ1-4 | TRBV28 | CASGVPGQRNEKLFF
TRBJ2-5 | TRBV29-1 | CSGRTGEETQYF
TRBJ2-7 | TRBV5-5 | CASSWGLAESYEQYF
TRBJ1-5 | TRBV7-9 | CASSLVHGQPQHF
TRBJ2-3 | TRBV7-2 | CASSLVPGGLTDTQYF
TRBJ2-7 | TRBV6-1 | CASSEPSGQSLYEQYF
TRBJ1-1 | TRBV7-8 | CASSLVGAGPNTEAFF
TRBJ2-7 | TRBV15 | CATSRLLVGTIYEQYF
TRBJ2-5 | TRBV11-2 | CASSLEPYGETQYF
TRBJ1-3 | TRBV5-6 | CASSLVVGGNTIYF
TRBJ1-5 | TRBV7-3 | CASSPPSGQPQHF
TRBJ1-1 | TRBV7-6 | CASSLGGPLARAFF
TRBJ2-1 | TRBV18 | CASSSSQGYNEQFF
TRBJ2-1 | TRBV5-4 | CASSLVPGGGPNWDEQFF
TRBJ1-1 | TRBV12-3/TRBV12-4 | CASSFEKNTEAFF
TRBJ1-5 | TRBV12-5 | CASGLVGGPYKADGSQPQHF
TRBJ2-3 | TRBV7-2 | CASTLALAGGGKYF
TRBJ2-1 | TRBV6-6 | CASSRTIGNEQFF
TRBJ1-1 | TRBV2 | CASNYDRARDTEAFF
TRBJ1-1 | TRBV7-9 | CASSLVPPRTGRMNTEAFF
TRBJ1-3 | TRBV7-9 | CASSRLGEGGNTIYF
TRBJ2-7 | TRBV7-2 | CASSLGPSHHEQYF